The clone carrying this T cell receptor (beta chain) was observed a few times. Antigen specificity is unknown. Sequencing used immunoSEQ version 4 in survey mode. Profiling relied on immunoSEQ multiplex PCR, and the TCRdb table lists in-frame clones only, not all of them. The repertoire holds over 10,000 clones, with roughly 62% as singletons. Cells were stimulated with overlapping HIV-1 Gag 15-mer peptides. CD4+ T cells upregulating both CD40 ligand and CD69 were sorted as responding cells. Undetectable plasma HIV-1 RNA below 50 copies/mL lasted at least 4 years. Inclusion required CMV-positive serology and CD4+ counts above 400 cells/uL. The data are from a study of persistence of HIV-infected CD4 T cells. Findings and caveats of the study: Antigen-responding cells were enriched for degenerate expanded CDR3beta sequences.

The V and J ends lost 6 bases and 4 bases respectively, with 5 bases between them. Germline values: CDR1 MNHEY, CDR2 SVGAGI. CDR3 length: 11 residues. The sample was CD4+ T cells sorted from PBMCs after roughly 20-hour stimulation, taken from a patient who received antiretroviral therapy. The receptor was derived from an adult man with HIV who was CMV-seropositive. The chain is built from TRBV6-5 and TRBJ2-3; D is undetermined. CDR3 DNA: TGTGCCAGCAGACGGTCAGATACGCAGTATTTT. It yields the protein CASRRSDTQYF.